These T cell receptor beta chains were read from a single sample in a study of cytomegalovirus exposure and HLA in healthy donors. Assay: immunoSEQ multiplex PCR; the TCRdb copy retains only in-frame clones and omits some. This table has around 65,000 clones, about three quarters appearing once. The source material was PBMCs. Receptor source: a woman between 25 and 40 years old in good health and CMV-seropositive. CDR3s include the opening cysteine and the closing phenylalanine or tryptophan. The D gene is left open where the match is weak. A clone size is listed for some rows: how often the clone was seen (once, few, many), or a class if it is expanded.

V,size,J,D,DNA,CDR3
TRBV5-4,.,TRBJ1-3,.,TGTGCCAGCAGCTGGCCTATAGGGGCGGGAAACACCATATATTTT,CASSWPIGAGNTIYF
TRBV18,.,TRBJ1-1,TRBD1,TGTGCCAGCTCACCAGCCCTCAGGGGGTGGGACACTGAAGCTTTCTTT,CASSPALRGWDTEAFF
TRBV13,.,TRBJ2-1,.,TGTGCCAGCAGCTCGAGACAGGCTCCGGACAATGAGCAGTTCTTC,CASSSRQAPDNEQFF
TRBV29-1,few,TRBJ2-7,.,TGCAGCGTTACATCTTCCTCCTACGAGCAGTACTTC,CSVTSSSYEQYF
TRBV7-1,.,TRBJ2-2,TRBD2,TGTGCCAGCAGCTCACCCGGAGGACAGTCTACCGGGACTAGCGGGAGAAAGGTCACCGGGGAGCTGTTTTTT,CASSSPGGQSTGTSGRKVTGELFF
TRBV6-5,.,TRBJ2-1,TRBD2,TGTGCCAGCAGCAGGGGGTCTAGCGGGAGAAATGAGCAGTTCTTC,CASSRGSSGRNEQFF
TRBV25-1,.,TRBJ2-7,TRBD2,TGTGCCAGCAGTGAATCGTGGGGGGGAAACTCCTACGAGCAGTACTTC,CASSESWGGNSYEQYF
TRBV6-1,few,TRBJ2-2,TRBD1,TGTGCCAGCAGCTGGGACAGAACCGGGGAGCTGTTTTTT,CASSWDRTGELFF
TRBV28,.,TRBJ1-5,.,TGTGCCAGTCGCCAGGTTAGCAATCAGCCCCAGCATTTT,CASRQVSNQPQHF
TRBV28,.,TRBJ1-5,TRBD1,TGTGCCAGCAGGTTGGGACAGACTTACAGCAATCAGCCCCAGCATTTT,CASRLGQTYSNQPQHF
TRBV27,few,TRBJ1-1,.,TGTGCCAGCAGCACAGGGTGGAACACTGAAGCTTTCTTT,CASSTGWNTEAFF
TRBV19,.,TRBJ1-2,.,TGTGCCAGTAGTATCACGGGGACTAACCCTAACTATGGCTACACCTTC,CASSITGTNPNYGYTF
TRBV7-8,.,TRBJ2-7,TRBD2,TGTGCCAGCAGCTCAACTAGCGGGAGCTACGAGCAGTACTTC,CASSSTSGSYEQYF
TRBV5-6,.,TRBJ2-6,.,TGTGCCAGCAGCCTCGGGATGCAGCGGCTCTCTGGGGCCAACGTCCTGACTTTC,CASSLGMQRLSGANVLTF
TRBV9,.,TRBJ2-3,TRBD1,TGTGCCAGCAGCGTCACGGGACAGGCGAACACAGATACGCAGTATTTT,CASSVTGQANTDTQYF
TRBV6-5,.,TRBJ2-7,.,TGTGCCAGCAGTTCCGCAGGGTGCGAGCAGTACTTC,CASSSAGCEQYF
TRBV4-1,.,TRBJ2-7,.,TGCGCCAGCAGCGAGGGGACTTTCTCCTACGAGCAGTACTTC,CASSEGTFSYEQYF
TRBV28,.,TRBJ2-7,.,TGTGCCACTACTCCAGGCCCCTACGAGCAGTACTTC,CATTPGPYEQYF
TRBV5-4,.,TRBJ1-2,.,TGTGCCAGCAGCTTACCGGACAGAAACTATGGCTACACCTTC,CASSLPDRNYGYTF
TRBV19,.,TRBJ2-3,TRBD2,TGTGCCAGTAGTACTAGCGGATATAGAGGCACAGATACGCAGTATTTT,CASSTSGYRGTDTQYF
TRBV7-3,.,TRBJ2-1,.,TGTGCCAGCAGCCGGACGACTACTACGTTAAATGAGCAGTTCTTC,CASSRTTTTLNEQFF
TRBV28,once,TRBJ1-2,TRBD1,TGTGCCAGCACCGAGGGGGCGCGAGGCTACACCTTC,CASTEGARGYTF
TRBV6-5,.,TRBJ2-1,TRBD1,TGTGCCAGCAGTTACATTACAGGGGGCAATGAGCAGTTCTTC,CASSYITGGNEQFF